This T cell receptor (beta chain) was sequenced in a study of T cell responses to AZD1222 COVID-19 vaccine. Trimming took 3 bases from V and 5 from J, leaving 11 bases between them. The V gene's germline CDR1 is GTSNPN and CDR2 SVGIG (reference sequence). This CDR3 comprises 13 residues. Here immunoSEQ multiplex PCR was the method, and the copy in TCRdb shows in-frame clones only, minus some. This sample has 150,000 to 160,000 clones, with around nine tenths found just once. This sequence joins TRBV30 and TRBJ1-3, with TRBD1 as a possible D gene (6 bases). Sample: peripheral blood, taken 28 days after the second AZD1222 dose. This clonotype originated in an adult who received the AZD1222 COVID-19 vaccine. CDR3 protein: CAWRPGARNTIYF. In DNA, the CDR3 is TGTGCCTGGAGACCAGGGGCTAGAAACACCATATATTTT.